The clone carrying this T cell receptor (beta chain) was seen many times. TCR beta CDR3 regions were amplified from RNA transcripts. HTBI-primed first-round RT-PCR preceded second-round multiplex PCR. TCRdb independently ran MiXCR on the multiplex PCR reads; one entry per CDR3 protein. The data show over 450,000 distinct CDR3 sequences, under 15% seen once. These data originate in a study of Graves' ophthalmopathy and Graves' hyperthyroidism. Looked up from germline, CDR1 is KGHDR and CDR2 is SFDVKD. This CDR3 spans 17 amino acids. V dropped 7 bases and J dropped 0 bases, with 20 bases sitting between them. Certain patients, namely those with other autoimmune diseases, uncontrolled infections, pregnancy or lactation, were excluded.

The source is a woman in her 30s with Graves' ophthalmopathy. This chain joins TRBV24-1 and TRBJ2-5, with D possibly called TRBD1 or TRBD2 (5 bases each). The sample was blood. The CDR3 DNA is TGTGCCACCAGCGGGGCGCGGACACCCCGGAACCAAGAGACCCAGTACTTC. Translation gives CATSGARTPRNQETQYF.